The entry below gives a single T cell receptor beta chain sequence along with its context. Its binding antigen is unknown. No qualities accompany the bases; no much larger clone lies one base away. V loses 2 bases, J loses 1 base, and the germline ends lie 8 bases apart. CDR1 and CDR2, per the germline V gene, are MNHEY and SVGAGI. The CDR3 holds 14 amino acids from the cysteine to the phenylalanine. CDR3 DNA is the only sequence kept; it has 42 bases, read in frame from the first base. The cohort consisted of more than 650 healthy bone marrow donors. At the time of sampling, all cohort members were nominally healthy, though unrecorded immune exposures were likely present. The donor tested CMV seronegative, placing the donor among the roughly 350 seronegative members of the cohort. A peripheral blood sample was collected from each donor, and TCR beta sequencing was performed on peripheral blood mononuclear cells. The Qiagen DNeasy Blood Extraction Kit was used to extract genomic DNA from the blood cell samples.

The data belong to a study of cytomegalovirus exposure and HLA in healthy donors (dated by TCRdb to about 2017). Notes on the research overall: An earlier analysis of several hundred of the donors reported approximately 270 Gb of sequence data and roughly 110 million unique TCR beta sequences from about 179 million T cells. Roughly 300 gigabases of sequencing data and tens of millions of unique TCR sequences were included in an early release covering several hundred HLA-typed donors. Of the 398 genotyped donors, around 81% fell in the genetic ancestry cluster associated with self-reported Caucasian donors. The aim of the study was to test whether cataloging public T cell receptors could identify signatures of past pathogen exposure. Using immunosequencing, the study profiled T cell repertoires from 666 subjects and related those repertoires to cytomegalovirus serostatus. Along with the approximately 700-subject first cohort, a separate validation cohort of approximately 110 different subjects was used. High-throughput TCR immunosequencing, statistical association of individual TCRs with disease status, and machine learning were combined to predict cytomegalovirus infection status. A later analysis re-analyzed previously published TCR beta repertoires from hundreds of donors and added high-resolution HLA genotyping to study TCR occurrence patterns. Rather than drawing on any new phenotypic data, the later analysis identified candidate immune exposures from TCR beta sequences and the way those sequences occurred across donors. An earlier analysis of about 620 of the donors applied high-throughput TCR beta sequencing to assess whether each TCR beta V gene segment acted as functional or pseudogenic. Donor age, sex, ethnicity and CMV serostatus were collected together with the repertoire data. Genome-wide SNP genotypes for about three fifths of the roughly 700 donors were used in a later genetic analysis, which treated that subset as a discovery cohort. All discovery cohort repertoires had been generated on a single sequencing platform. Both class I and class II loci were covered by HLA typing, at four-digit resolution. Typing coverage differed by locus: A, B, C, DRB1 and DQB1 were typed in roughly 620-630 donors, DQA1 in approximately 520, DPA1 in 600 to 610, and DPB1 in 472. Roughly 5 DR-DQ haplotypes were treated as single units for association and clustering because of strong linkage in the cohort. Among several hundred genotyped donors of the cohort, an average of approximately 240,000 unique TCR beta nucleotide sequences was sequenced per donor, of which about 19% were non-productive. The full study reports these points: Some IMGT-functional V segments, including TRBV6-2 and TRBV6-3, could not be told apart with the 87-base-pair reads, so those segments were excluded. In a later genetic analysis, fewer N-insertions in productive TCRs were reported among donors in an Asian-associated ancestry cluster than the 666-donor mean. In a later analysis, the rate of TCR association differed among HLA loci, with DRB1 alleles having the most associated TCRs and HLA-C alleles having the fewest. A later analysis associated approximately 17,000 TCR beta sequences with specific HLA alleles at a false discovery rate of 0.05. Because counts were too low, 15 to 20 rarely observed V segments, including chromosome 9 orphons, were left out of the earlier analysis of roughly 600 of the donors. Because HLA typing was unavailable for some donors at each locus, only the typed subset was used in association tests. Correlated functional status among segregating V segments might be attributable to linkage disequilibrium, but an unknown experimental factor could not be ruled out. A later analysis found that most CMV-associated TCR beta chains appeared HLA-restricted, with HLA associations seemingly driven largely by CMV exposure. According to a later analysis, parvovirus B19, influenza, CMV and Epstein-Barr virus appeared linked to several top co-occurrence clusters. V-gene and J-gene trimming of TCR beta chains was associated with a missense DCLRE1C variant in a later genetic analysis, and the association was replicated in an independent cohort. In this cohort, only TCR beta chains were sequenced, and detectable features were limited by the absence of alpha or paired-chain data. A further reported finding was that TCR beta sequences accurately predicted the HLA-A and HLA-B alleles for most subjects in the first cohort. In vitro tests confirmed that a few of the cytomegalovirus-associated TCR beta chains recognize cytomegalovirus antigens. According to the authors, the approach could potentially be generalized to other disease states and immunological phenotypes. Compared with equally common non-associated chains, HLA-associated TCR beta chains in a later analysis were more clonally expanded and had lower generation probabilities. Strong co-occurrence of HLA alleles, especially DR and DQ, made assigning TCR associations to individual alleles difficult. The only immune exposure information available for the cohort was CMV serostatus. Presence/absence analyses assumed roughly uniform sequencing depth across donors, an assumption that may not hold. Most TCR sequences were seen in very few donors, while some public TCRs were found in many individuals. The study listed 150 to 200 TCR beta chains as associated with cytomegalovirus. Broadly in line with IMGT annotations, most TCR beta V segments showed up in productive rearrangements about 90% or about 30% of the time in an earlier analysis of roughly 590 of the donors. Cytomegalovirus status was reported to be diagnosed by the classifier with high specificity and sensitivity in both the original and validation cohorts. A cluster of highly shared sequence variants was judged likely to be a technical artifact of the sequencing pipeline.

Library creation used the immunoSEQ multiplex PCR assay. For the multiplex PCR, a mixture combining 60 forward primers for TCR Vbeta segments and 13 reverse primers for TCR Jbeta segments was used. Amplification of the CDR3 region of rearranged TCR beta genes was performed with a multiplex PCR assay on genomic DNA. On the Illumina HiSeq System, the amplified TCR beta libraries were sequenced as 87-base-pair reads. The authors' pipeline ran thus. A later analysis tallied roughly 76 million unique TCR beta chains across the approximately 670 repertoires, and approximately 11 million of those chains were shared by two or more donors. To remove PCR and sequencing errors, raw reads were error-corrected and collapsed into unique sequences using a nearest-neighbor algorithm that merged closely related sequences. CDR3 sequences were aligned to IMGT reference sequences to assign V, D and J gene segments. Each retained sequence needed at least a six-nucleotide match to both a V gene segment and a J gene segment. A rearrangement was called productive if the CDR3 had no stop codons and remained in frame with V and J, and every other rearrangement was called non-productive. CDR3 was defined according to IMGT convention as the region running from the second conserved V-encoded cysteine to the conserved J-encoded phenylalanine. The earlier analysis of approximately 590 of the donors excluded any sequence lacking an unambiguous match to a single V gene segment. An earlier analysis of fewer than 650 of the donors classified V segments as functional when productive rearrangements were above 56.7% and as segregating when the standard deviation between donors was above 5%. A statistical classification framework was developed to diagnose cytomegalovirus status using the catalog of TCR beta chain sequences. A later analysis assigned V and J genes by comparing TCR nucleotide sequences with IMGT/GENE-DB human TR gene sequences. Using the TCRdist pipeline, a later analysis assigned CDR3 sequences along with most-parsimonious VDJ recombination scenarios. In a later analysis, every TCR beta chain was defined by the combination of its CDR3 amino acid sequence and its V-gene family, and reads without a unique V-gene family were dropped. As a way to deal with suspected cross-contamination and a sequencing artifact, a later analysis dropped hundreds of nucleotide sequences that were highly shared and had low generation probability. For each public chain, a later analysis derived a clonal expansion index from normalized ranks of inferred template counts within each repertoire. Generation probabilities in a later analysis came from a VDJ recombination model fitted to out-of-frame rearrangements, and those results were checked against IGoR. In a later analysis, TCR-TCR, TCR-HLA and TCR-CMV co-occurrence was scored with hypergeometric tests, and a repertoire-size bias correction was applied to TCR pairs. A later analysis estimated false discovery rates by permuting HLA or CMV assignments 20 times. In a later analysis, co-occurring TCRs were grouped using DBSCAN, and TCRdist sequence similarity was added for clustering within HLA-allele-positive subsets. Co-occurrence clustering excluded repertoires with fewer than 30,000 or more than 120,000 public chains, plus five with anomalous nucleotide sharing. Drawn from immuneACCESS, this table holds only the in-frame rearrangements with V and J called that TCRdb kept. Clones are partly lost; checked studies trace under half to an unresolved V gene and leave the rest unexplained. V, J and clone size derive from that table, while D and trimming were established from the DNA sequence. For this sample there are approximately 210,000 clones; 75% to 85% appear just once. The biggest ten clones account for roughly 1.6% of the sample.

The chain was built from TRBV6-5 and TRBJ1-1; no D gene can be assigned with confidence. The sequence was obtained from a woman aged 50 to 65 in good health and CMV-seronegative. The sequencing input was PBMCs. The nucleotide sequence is TGTGCCAGCAGTTACGGTGGCGGGAACACTGAAGCTTTCTTT. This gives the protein CASSYGGGNTEAFF.